These 16 T cell receptor beta chains were sequenced from one sample in a study of T cells in Graves' hyperthyroidism and ophthalmopathy. Template material for amplifying TCR beta CDR3 regions consisted of RNA transcripts. Carried out on the TCR CDR3, a first-round RT-PCR used the HTBI primer set. MiXCR was run by TCRdb on the multiplex PCR reads, yielding one entry per CDR3 protein. The table lists about 180,000 distinct CDR3 sequences, roughly 10% of them singletons. The sequenced material came from blood. The origin of the receptors is a woman between 18 and 29 years old with Graves' hyperthyroidism that later progressed to Graves' ophthalmopathy.

A note on this clonotype: Being one base from a much bigger clone, this may be a read error. The V gene is TRBV6-5, the J gene TRBJ2-2; D gene unclear. Germline V gene sequence: CDR1 MNHEY, CDR2 SVGAGI. The CDR3 extends over 15 amino acids. Trimming took 4 bases from V and 0 from J, leaving 9 bases between them. The CDR3 is CASSCLEANTGELFF. The CDR3, as DNA: TGTGCCAGCAGTTGCTTAGAAGCGAACACCGGGGAGCTGTTTTTT.

This clonotype was recorded many times. The CDR3 sequence: CASSLGRAGGPPSSYNEQFF. In nucleotides, the CDR3 is TGTGCCAGCAGCTTAGGTAGGGCGGGAGGGCCCCCTAGCTCCTACAATGAGCAGTTCTTC. The chain recombines TRBV7-8 with TRBJ2-1, with 9 bases fitting TRBD2. This CDR3 spans 20 amino acids. V trimming: 1 base; J trimming: 0 bases; junction bases outside the gene matches: 13. Germline V gives CDR1 SGHVS, CDR2 FQNEAQ.

This clonotype was seen repeatedly, ten times or more. V is TRBV24-1 and J is TRBJ1-5; D gene uncertain. Trimming pared 3 bases from V and 2 bases from J, leaving 13 bases between. CDR1 and CDR2 (germline): KGHDR, SFDVKD. The CDR3 consists of 16 residues. The CDR3 sequence is CATSDGTVYGNQPQHF. The CDR3 DNA sequence: TGTGCCACCAGTGATGGTACAGTTTATGGCAATCAGCCCCAGCATTTT.

The table lists this clonotype with many counts. This chain joins TRBV12-3 or TRBV12-4 and TRBJ2-6; weak D call: TRBD2 (6 bases). Trimming left V 3 bases short and J 0 bases short, with 12 bases between. This CDR3 is 17 amino acids long. The CDR3 protein is CASSFTSRGSGANVLTF. The CDR3 coding sequence is TGTGCCAGCAGTTTTACTAGCAGAGGCTCTGGGGCCAACGTCCTGACTTTC.

The table lists this clonotype with many counts. V usage is TRBV2 and J usage is TRBJ1-1; TRBD1 matches at 8 bases. Trimming took 5 bases from V and 1 from J; bases not matched to a gene: 3. This CDR3 region has 14 residues. The V gene's germline CDR1 is SNHLY and CDR2 FYNNEI. CDR3 sequence (DNA): TGTGCCAGCAGTAGGGGACAGGAGAACACTGAAGCTTTCTTT. It yields the protein CASSRGQENTEAFF.

This clonotype was picked up a small number of times. A much larger clone differs by one base, so this may be a read error. CDR3 coding DNA: TGTGCCAGCAGTTTTGGGGGGCTCAGTTCTACAGATACGCAGTATTTT. Its translation: CASSFGGLSSTDTQYF. The chain joins TRBV12-3 or TRBV12-4 to TRBJ2-3; D might be TRBD1 or TRBD2, each matching 6 bases. V lost 3 bases, J lost 3 bases, and 16 bases lay in between. The CDR3 is made up of 16 amino acids.

This clonotype occurred many times. This sequence joins TRBV7-9 and TRBJ1-2; D uncertain. The germline CDR1 and CDR2 sequences are SEHNR and FQNEAQ (reference sequence). The germline V and J ends were trimmed by 2 bases and 8 bases, with 15 bases remaining between them. This CDR3 contains 14 residues. CDR3 in DNA: TGTGCCAGCAGCTTATACCCAGAACCGCAGGGCTACACCTTC. Its protein is CASSLYPEPQGYTF.

This clonotype was seen at least ten times. V and J are TRBV7-2 and TRBJ2-1, with 11 bases that match TRBD2. The trim removed 4 bases at V and 6 bases at J, leaving 14 bases unmatched. Germline CDR1 is SGHTA and CDR2 is FQGNSA. This CDR3 comprises 18 residues. This CDR3 reads CASSSRGSGGGRANEQFF. DNA of the CDR3: TGTGCCAGCAGCTCCCGGGGTAGCGGGGGGGGTAGGGCCAATGAGCAGTTCTTC.

This clonotype has only a few counts. The V call is TRBV20-1, the J call TRBJ2-7, with D perhaps TRBD2 (6 bases). The CDR3 runs to 11 residues. The ends were cut back, 6 bases at V and 4 bases at J, with 10 bases in the middle. The V gene's germline CDR1 is DFQATT and CDR2 SNEGSKA (reference sequence). The CDR3 protein is CSAPGTYEQYF. CDR3 coding DNA: TGCAGTGCCCCGGGGACTTACGAGCAGTACTTC.

This clonotype was picked up one time. Since a much larger clone is just one base distant, this may be a read error. V usage is TRBV19 and J usage is TRBJ1-1; possible D gene TRBD1, 5 bases. The CDR3 runs to 13 residues. In germline, CDR1 is LNHDA, CDR2 SQIVND (reference sequence). The CDR3 spells CAGSIGDDTEAFF. In nucleotides, the CDR3 is TGTGCCGGTAGTATTGGGGACGACACTGAAGCTTTCTTT.

This clonotype was counted ten times or more. This chain joins TRBV20-1 and TRBJ1-2; no clear D. Germline CDR1 DFQATT, CDR2 SNEGSKA (reference sequence). Trimming took 7 bases from V and 4 from J, leaving 13 bases between them. The CDR3 consists of 12 residues. The CDR3 here is CSVPVRSYGYTF. The CDR3 region has the DNA TGCAGTGTTCCCGTCAGGAGCTATGGCTACACCTTC.

The chain uses TRBV18 and TRBJ2-3, with 10 bases aligning to TRBD2. With V trimmed by 1 base and J by 3 bases, 4 bases remained unmatched. CDR3 length: 16 residues. The germline gives CDR1 KGHSH, CDR2 LQKENI. CDR3 in amino acids: CASSPRLAGDTDTQYF. CDR3 DNA sequence: TGTGCCAGCTCACCACGTCTAGCGGGAGATACAGATACGCAGTATTTT.

This clonotype came up many times. V and J are TRBV6-1 and TRBJ1-1; D not resolved. Trimming shortened V by 9 bases and J by 2 bases, and 16 bases separated the two germline ends. The CDR3 has 14 residues. Germline CDR1 is MNHNS and CDR2 is SASEGT. The CDR3 here is CASRETAVNTEAFF. CDR3 DNA: TGTGCCAGTAGAGAGACCGCAGTTAACACTGAAGCTTTCTTT.

This clonotype was seen at least ten times. The chain combines TRBV12-3 or TRBV12-4 with TRBJ1-1; D might be TRBD1 (6 bases). Trimming shortened V by 7 bases and J by 4 bases, and 16 bases separated the two germline ends. The CDR3 has 14 residues. The CDR3: CASNQGGSGTEAFF. The CDR3 coding sequence is TGTGCCAGCAACCAAGGGGGGTCGGGCACTGAAGCTTTCTTT.

This clonotype showed up just a few times. V usage is TRBV20-1 and J usage is TRBJ1-2, with 9 bases that match TRBD1. Germline V gene lookup returns CDR1 DFQATT and CDR2 SNEGSKA (reference sequence). This CDR3 region has 13 residues. The V and J ends lost 4 bases and 2 bases, in that order; junction bases with no gene match: 2. CDR3 sequence (DNA): TGCAGTGCTACAGGACAGGGGAACTATGGCTACACCTTC. This sequence encodes CSATGQGNYGYTF.

This clonotype was recorded once. A much larger clone lies a single base off, so this may be a read error. The chain carries TRBV28 and TRBJ2-7; no firm D call. The CDR3 consists of 13 residues. Germline V gives CDR1 MDHEN, CDR2 SYDVKM. V dropped 3 bases and J dropped 6 bases, with 12 bases sitting between them. CDR3 loop: CASSFPGAPEQYF. CDR3 DNA sequence: TGTGCCAGCAGTTTTCCAGGAGCCCCCGAGCAGTACTTC.